This T cell receptor (beta chain) was sequenced in a study of graft-versus-host responses after intestinal transplantation. Germline CDR1 and CDR2: SGDLS and YYNGEE. Trimming left V 0 bases short and J 4 bases short, with 11 bases between. This CDR3 comprises 15 residues. General study results and limits: Those patients showing graft-donor T cell macrochimerism displayed high graft-versus-host to host-versus-graft clonal ratios in allografts.

TCRdb's copy holds only in-frame clones and misses some; the assay was immunoSEQ multiplex PCR. The sample carries about 40,000 clones, 85% to 95% recorded once. With respect to this clone: The target antigen is unknown.

This specimen was unstimulated CD8+ T cells sorted from spleen or lymph node cells, taken before transplant. This clonotype originated in a human donor who was the organ donor for an intestinal transplant. This chain uses TRBV9 with TRBJ2-1, with D uncertain. This CDR3 is CASSVVPQLYNEQFF. The CDR3, as DNA: TGTGCCAGCAGCGTAGTGCCCCAACTTTACAATGAGCAGTTCTTC. Together with reference TRBV9 and TRBJ2-1, the CDR3 gives the full variable domain: DSGVTQTPKHLITATGQRVTLRCSPRSGDLSVYWYQQSLDQGLQFLIQYYNGEERAKGNILERFSAQQFPDLHSELNLSSLELGDSALYFCASSVVPQLYNEQFFGPGTRLTVL.